The 20 T cell receptor beta chains given below trace back to one sample, sequenced in a study of T-cell reconstitution after alpha-beta-depleted transplantation in children. Unique molecular identifiers were used in preparing the TCRbeta library. TCRdb re-called the PCR reads through MiXCR, storing one row per CDR3 protein. The top ten clones hold roughly 0.84% of a sample with 550,000 to 800,000 distinct CDR3 sequences, around 13% of them seen once. The sequenced sample was PBMCs, obtained before TCRalphabeta/CD19-depleted stem cell transplant. The receptor set was obtained from a girl aged 2-10 years with congenital amegakaryocytic thrombocytopenia, due to receive a stem cell transplant.

This clonotype was detected ten times or more. This chain links TRBV10-3 with TRBJ2-7, with 11 bases matching TRBD2. The length of the CDR3 is 14 residues. Trimming at V came to 8 bases and at J to 1 base, leaving 4 bases not matched to a gene. Germline CDR1 and CDR2: ENHRY and SYGVKD. This chain's CDR3 is CAIGTSGLSYEQYF. The CDR3 coding sequence is TGTGCCATCGGGACTAGCGGCCTGTCCTACGAGCAGTACTTC.

This clonotype showed up many times. This chain uses TRBV10-3 with TRBJ2-2; TRBD2 might be the D (6 bases). Germline CDR1 ENHRY, CDR2 SYGVKD. The V end lost 7 bases, the J end lost 5 bases, and 14 bases lay between the germline ends. This CDR3 has 14 residues. This CDR3 reads CAITPGEGTGELFF. CDR3 DNA: TGTGCCATCACCCCGGGAGAAGGGACCGGGGAGCTGTTTTTT.

At least ten counts were recorded for this clonotype. J is TRBJ2-1 and V is TRBV20-1; tentatively, D is TRBD1 (5 bases). Germline CDR1 is DFQATT and CDR2 is SNEGSKA (reference sequence). This CDR3 region has 12 residues. Trimming removed 4 bases at V and 9 bases at J, with 13 bases between. The CDR3 region is CSAILGASEQFF. The CDR3 coding sequence is TGCAGTGCTATCCTTGGGGCGAGTGAGCAGTTCTTC.

V gene TRBV7-2 combines with J gene TRBJ2-1, with D possibly called TRBD1 or TRBD2 (6 bases each). Germline CDR1 and CDR2: SGHTA and FQGNSA. The CDR3 is made up of 16 amino acids. V lost 2 bases, J lost 5 bases, and 16 bases lay in between. The CDR3: CASSLRGRSKNNEQFF. The CDR3 nucleotides read TGTGCCAGCAGCTTACGGGGGCGCTCAAAGAACAATGAGCAGTTCTTC.

This rearrangement joins TRBV20-1 to TRBJ2-1, with D tentatively TRBD2 (7 bases). The CDR3 loop spans 16 amino acids. Germline CDR1 is DFQATT and CDR2 is SNEGSKA (reference sequence). V lost 5 bases to trimming and J lost 3 bases, with 20 bases between them. The CDR3 coding sequence is TGCAGTGCTGGACTAGTAGGGGGGGGTGACTACAATGAGCAGTTCTTC. Translation: CSAGLVGGGDYNEQFF.

This clonotype showed up just a few times. V and J are TRBV5-1 and TRBJ2-7, with 9 bases that match TRBD2. CDR3 length equals 16 residues. J gave up 0 bases and V 4 bases, and 8 bases lay outside the gene matches. Germline CDR1 reads SGHRS; CDR2 reads YFSETQ. The CDR3 sequence is CASSTIAGAISYEQYF. CDR3 sequence (DNA): TGCGCCAGCAGCACAATAGCGGGAGCAATCTCCTACGAGCAGTACTTC.

This clonotype was picked up many times. The chain employs TRBV5-1 and TRBJ2-1; D gene ambiguous. The V end was cut by 1 base, the J end by 8 bases, with 22 bases between. CDR1 and CDR2 (germline): SGHRS, YFSETQ. CDR3 length: 17 residues. The CDR3 DNA reads TGCGCCAGCAGCTTGATAGACTGGCCGTACAATTATCATGAGCAGTTCTTC. Residues: CASSLIDWPYNYHEQFF.

Ten or more counts support this clonotype. The chain employs TRBV4-2 and TRBJ1-6, with 9 bases that match TRBD1. Trimming at V came to 1 base and at J to 10 bases, leaving 5 bases not matched to a gene. Germline lookup yields CDR1 LGHNA and CDR2 YNFKEQ. The CDR3 runs 15 residues. The CDR3 region is CASSQGTGERSPLHF. The CDR3 coding sequence is TGTGCCAGCAGCCAAGGGACAGGGGAAAGGTCACCCCTCCACTTT.

This clonotype was detected many times. The gene calls are TRBV6-6 and TRBJ1-2; no clear D gene. The CDR3 runs to 13 residues. Germline V gene sequence: CDR1 MNHNY, CDR2 SVGAGI (reference sequence). The V gene lost 6 bases and the J gene lost 4 bases, with 12 bases spanning the gap. As DNA, the CDR3 is TGTGCCAGCAGAGAGACAAGACCCTATGGCTACACCTTC. Its protein is CASRETRPYGYTF.

The CDR3 is CASSTEGTSGYEQYF. CDR3 bases: TGTGCCAGCAGCACTGAGGGGACTAGCGGATACGAGCAGTACTTC. V and J are TRBV12-3 or TRBV12-4 and TRBJ2-7; the match to TRBD2 covers 11 bases. The CDR3 spans 15 residues. Trimming cost V 6 bases and J 4 bases; bases outside gene matches: 8.

The V gene is TRBV5-1, the J gene TRBJ2-1; D remains unclear. The CDR3 covers 14 residues. Germline lookup yields CDR1 SGHRS and CDR2 YFSETQ. V was trimmed by 0 bases and J by 2 bases, leaving 6 bases between them. CDR3: CASSLVQAYNEQFF. The CDR3, as DNA: TGCGCCAGCAGCTTGGTGCAGGCCTACAATGAGCAGTTCTTC.

V gene TRBV7-8 combines with J gene TRBJ2-3; D might be TRBD2 (6 bases). This CDR3 is 16 amino acids long. V was cut by 5 bases and J by 1 base, with 16 bases left in between. Germline loops: CDR1 SGHVS, CDR2 FQNEAQ. CDR3 protein: CASSPRLDGGTDTQYF. The DNA for the CDR3 is TGTGCCAGCAGCCCGAGACTAGATGGCGGCACAGATACGCAGTATTTT.

The chain is built from TRBV28 and TRBJ2-3, with D possibly being TRBD2 (5 bases). In germline, CDR1 is MDHEN, CDR2 SYDVKM. V was trimmed by 5 bases and J by 1 base, leaving 16 bases between them. The CDR3 is made up of 16 amino acids. CDR3 sequence reads: CASSSLRAWGTDTQYF. DNA of the CDR3: TGTGCCAGCAGTAGTCTGCGGGCTTGGGGCACAGATACGCAGTATTTT.

The rearrangement joins TRBV20-1 to TRBJ2-7, with 8 bases identical to TRBD1. The ends lost 1 base at V and 2 bases at J; junction bases unmatched: 7. The CDR3 is made up of 15 amino acids. CDR1 is DFQATT, CDR2 SNEGSKA, per germline (reference sequence). CDR3 coding DNA: TGCAGTGCTAGAGGGTGGGGACAGGTAACCTACGAGCAGTACTTC. Its translation is CSARGWGQVTYEQYF.

The rearrangement uses TRBV6-5 and TRBJ1-2; tentatively, D is TRBD1 (6 bases). The CDR3 length is 13 residues. In germline, CDR1 is MNHEY, CDR2 SVGAGI. Trimming pared 4 bases from V and 6 bases from J, leaving 12 bases between. The CDR3 is CASSWNREDGYTF. The CDR3 DNA sequence: TGTGCCAGCAGTTGGAACAGGGAGGATGGCTACACCTTC.

This clonotype was observed a handful of times. The chain recombines TRBV2 with TRBJ2-7; 7 nucleotides agree with TRBD1. The CDR3 loop spans 13 amino acids. V was clipped by 2 bases and J by 6 bases; unmatched bases: 4. Germline CDR1 is SNHLY and CDR2 is FYNNEI. CDR3 sequence: CASSESGQSEQYF. The CDR3 nucleotides are TGTGCCAGCAGTGAATCGGGACAGAGCGAGCAGTACTTC. Based on the CDR3 plus reference TRBV2 and TRBJ2-7, the full variable domain is EPEVTQTPSHQVTQMGQEVILRCVPISNHLYFYWYRQILGQKVEFLVSFYNNEISEKSEIFDDQFSVERPDGSNFTLKIRSTKLEDSAMYFCASSESGQSEQYFGPGTRLTVT.

This clonotype was seen a handful of times. The chain uses TRBV7-9 and TRBJ2-1; 11 bases match TRBD2. Per germline, CDR1 SEHNR and CDR2 FQNEAQ (reference sequence). The CDR3 runs to 14 residues. V lost 5 bases and J lost 9; bases outside the gene matches: 6. The CDR3 bases are TGTGCCAGCAGCCTTTCTAGCGGGAGGATTGAGCAGTTCTTC. Amino acids: CASSLSSGRIEQFF. Complete variable domain (other parts from reference TRBV7-9 and TRBJ2-1): DTGVSQNPRHKITKRGQNVTFRCDPISEHNRLYWYRQTLGQGPEFLTYFQNEAQLEKSRLLSDRFSAERPKGSFSTLEIQRTEQGDSAMYLCASSLSSGRIEQFFGPGTRLTVL.

V gene TRBV10-1 combines with J gene TRBJ2-1; TRBD2 might be the D (6 bases). The CDR3 totals 15 residues. The V gene's germline CDR1 is WNHNN and CDR2 SYGVQD (reference sequence). V was trimmed by 4 bases and J by 5 bases, leaving 15 bases between them. The CDR3 coding sequence is TGCGCCAGCAGTGTCTGGCGGGAAATGGACAATGAGCAGTTCTTC. Encoded protein: CASSVWREMDNEQFF.

V gene TRBV5-1 combines with J gene TRBJ2-7, with unresolved D. CDR3 size: 17 residues. In germline, CDR1 is SGHRS, CDR2 YFSETQ. The V end was cut by 5 bases, the J end by 7 bases, with 28 bases between. The CDR3 loop is CASSQALGEFPSREQYF. CDR3 bases: TGCGCCAGCAGTCAGGCCTTGGGTGAGTTCCCCTCTCGGGAGCAGTACTTC.

This clonotype was observed a few times. CDR3: CASRFLAGTEIYNEQFF. In DNA form, the CDR3 reads TGTGCCAGCAGATTTCTGGCGGGGACAGAGATCTACAATGAGCAGTTCTTC. This chain uses TRBV5-6 with TRBJ2-1; D possibly corresponds to TRBD1 (7 bases). The CDR3 runs to 17 residues. Trimming left V 5 bases short and J 3 bases short, with 21 bases between. In germline, CDR1 is SGHDT, CDR2 YYEEEE. The full variable domain, its missing parts supplied by reference TRBV5-6 and TRBJ2-1, is DAGVTQSPTHLIKTRGQQVTLRCSPKSGHDTVSWYQQALGQGPQFIFQYYEEEERQRGNFPDRFSGHQFPNYSSELNVNALLLGDSALYLCASRFLAGTEIYNEQFFGPGTRLTVL.